Here is one T cell receptor beta chain with its context. The length of the CDR3 is 15 residues. Germline lookup yields CDR1 LGHNT and CDR2 FRNRAP. V was cut by 1 base and J by 5 bases, with 14 bases left in between. Symptom resolution, clearance, or two negative PCRs marked donors in Cohort 3 as recovered. The data are from a study of blood T cell repertoires in COVID-19. About the research overall: The samples span acute and convalescent COVID-19 from the United States, Italy and Spain.

Original handling: The assay estimated nucleated cells by amplifying reference gene primers. The assay was immunoSEQ multiplex PCR, and TCRdb's table has in-frame clones only and misses some. V, J and clone size are those of that table, while D and trimming were read from the DNA. The sample has roughly 170,000 clones; approximately 87% are singletons. The clonotype comes from a woman aged 50 to 60 who had recovered from COVID-19. The chain joins TRBV12-5 to TRBJ2-5; weak D call: TRBD1 (5 bases). Sequences were obtained from PBMCs or T cells enriched from blood (not recorded which). The CDR3 region has the DNA TGTGCTAGTGGTTTGGGGGGCCAATTAGGGGAGACCCAGTACTTC. It yields the protein CASGLGGQLGETQYF.